This TCR beta chain was identified during a study of CD8+CD57+ T cells in acquired aplastic anemia. Overall study context: Sorted CD4+ and CD8+ cell DNA averaged roughly 3 ug.

V dropped 10 bases and J dropped 14 bases, with 21 bases sitting between them. The CDR3 length is 12 residues. Looked up from germline, CDR1 is MNHGY and CDR2 is SVAAGI. The template for TCR beta VDJ and CDR3 sequence profiling was genomic DNA. TCRdb called the reads again in MiXCR, with one record for every CDR3 protein. This sample yields roughly 86,000 distinct CDR3 sequences, of which about 45% are seen a single time; 65% to 70% belongs to the top ten. The sample comprised sorted CD4+, CD8+, or CD8+CD57+ T cells (not recorded which) from PBMCs. This receptor was taken from a human donor in good health, serving as a control. This rearrangement joins TRBV6-9 to TRBJ1-5, with D uncertain. CDR3 sequence: CAIRQDEFYEHF. CDR3 bases: TGTGCCATCCGGCAGGATGAATTCTACGAGCATTTT.